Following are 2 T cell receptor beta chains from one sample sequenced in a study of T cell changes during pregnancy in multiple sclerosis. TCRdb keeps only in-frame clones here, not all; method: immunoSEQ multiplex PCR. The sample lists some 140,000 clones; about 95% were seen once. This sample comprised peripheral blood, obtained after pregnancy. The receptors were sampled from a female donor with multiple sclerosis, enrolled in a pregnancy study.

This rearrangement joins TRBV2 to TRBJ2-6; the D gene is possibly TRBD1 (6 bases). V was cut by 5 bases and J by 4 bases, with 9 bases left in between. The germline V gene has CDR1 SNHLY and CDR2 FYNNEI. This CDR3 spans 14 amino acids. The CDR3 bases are TGTGCCAGCAGTACAGGGTACGGGGCCAACGTCCTGACTTTC. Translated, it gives CASSTGYGANVLTF.

CDR3 in DNA: TGTGCCAGCACCCCAGGGCAGGGCTACGAGCAGTACTTC. It specifies CASTPGQGYEQYF. V is TRBV28 and J is TRBJ2-7, with a weak D call TRBD1 (5 bases). Trimming took off 7 bases at V and 3 bases at J, with 13 bases between the two ends. Germline V gene lookup returns CDR1 MDHEN and CDR2 SYDVKM. The CDR3 is 13 amino acids.